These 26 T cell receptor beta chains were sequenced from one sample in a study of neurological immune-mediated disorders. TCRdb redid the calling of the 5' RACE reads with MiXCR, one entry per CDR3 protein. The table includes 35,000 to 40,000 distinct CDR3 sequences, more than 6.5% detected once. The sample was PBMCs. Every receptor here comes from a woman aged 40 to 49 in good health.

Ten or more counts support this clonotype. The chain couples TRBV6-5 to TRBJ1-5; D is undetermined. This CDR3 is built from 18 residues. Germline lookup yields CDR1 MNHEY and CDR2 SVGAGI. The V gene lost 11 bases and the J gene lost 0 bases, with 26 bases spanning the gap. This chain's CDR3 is CASPTRAALPYSNQPQHF. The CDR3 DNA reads TGTGCCTCACCTACGCGGGCAGCCTTACCTTATAGCAATCAGCCCCAGCATTTT.

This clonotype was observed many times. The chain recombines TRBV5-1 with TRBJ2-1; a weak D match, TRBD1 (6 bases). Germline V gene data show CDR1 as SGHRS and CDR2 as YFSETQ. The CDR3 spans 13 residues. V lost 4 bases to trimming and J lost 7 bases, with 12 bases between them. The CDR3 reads CASSPWGLNEQFF. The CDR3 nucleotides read TGCGCCAGCAGCCCCTGGGGGCTGAATGAGCAGTTCTTC.

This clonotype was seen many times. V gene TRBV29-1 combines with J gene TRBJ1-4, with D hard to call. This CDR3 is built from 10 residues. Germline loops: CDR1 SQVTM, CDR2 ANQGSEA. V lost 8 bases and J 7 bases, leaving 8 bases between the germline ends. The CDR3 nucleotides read TGCAGCCTTGGAGCTGAAAAACTGTTTTTT. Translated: CSLGAEKLFF.

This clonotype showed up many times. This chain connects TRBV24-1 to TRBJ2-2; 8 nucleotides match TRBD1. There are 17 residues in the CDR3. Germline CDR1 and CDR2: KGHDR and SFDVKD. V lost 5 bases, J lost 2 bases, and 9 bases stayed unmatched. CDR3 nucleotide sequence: TGTGCCACCAGTGTCGCCCCAGGACAGGGAAACACCGGGGAGCTGTTTTTT. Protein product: CATSVAPGQGNTGELFF.

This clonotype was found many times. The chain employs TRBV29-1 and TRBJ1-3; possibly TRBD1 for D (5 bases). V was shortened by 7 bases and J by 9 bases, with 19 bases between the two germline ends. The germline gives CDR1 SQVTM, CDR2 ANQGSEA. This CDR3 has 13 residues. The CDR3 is CSAVGPGLGTIYF. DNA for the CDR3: TGCAGCGCAGTGGGACCGGGATTGGGCACCATATATTTT.

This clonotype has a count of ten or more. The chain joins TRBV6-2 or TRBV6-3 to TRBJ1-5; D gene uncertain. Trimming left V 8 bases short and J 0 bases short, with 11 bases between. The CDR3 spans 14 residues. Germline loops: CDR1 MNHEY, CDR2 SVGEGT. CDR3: CASSQTFSNQPQHF. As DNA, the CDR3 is TGTGCCAGCTCACAGACTTTTAGCAATCAGCCCCAGCATTTT.

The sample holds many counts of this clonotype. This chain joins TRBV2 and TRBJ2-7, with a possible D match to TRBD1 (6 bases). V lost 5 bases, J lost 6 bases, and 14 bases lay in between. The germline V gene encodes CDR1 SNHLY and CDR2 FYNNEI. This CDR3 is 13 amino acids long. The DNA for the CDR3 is TGTGCCAGCAGTTCTCCGGGACAACCCGAGCAGTACTTC. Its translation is CASSSPGQPEQYF.

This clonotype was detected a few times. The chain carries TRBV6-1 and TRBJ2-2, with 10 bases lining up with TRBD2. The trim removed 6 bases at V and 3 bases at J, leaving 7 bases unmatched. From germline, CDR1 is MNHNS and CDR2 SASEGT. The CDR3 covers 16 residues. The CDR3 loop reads CASSGWTSGDTGELFF. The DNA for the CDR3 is TGTGCCAGCAGCGGTTGGACTAGCGGCGACACCGGGGAGCTGTTTTTT.

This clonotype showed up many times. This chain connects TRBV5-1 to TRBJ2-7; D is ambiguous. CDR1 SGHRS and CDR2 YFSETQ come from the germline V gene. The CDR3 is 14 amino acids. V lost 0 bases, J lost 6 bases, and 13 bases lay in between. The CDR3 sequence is CASSLGGVNSEQYF. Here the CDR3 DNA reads TGCGCCAGCAGCTTGGGAGGCGTCAACAGCGAGCAGTACTTC.

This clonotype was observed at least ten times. Here the CDR3 DNA reads TGTGCCAGCAGTGATAGGTCTAGCAATCAGCCCCAGCATTTT. This encodes CASSDRSSNQPQHF. V is TRBV2 and J is TRBJ1-5; D is ambiguous. Trimming shortened V by 3 bases and J by 0 bases, and 6 bases separated the two germline ends. The CDR3 runs 14 residues. Germline values: CDR1 SNHLY, CDR2 FYNNEI.

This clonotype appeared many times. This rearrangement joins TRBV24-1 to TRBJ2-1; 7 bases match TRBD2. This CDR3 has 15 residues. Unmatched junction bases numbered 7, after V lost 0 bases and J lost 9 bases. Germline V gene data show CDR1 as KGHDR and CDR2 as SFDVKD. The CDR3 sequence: CATSDLRGGSGEQFF. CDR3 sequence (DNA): TGTGCCACCAGTGATTTGAGGGGCGGGAGCGGTGAGCAGTTCTTC.

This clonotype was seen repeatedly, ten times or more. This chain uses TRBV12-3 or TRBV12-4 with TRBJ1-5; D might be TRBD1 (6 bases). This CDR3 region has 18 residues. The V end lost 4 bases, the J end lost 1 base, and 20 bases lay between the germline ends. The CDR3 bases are TGTGCCAGCAGTTCCGGGACAAGTCCTATAGCAAGCAATCAGCCCCAGCATTTT. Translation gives CASSSGTSPIASNQPQHF.

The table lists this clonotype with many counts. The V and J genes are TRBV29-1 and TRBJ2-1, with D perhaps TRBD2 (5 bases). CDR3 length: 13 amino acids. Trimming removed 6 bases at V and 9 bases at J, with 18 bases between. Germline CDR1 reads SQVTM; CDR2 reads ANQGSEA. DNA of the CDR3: TGCAGCGTCCTGGCCGGAGGTCGAGGTGAGCAGTTCTTC. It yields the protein CSVLAGGRGEQFF.

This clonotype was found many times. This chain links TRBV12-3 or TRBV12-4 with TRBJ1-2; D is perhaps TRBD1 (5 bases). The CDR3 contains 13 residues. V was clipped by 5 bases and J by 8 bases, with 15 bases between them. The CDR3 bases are TGTGCCAGCAGTACTTGGGGGAGAGGAGGCTACACCTTC. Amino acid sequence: CASSTWGRGGYTF.

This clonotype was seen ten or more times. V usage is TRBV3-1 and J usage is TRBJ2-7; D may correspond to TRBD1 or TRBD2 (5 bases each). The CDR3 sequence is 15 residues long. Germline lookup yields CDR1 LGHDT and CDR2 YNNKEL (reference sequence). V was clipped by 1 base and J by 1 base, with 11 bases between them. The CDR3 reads CASSQVRGASYEQYF. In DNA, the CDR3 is TGTGCCAGCAGCCAAGTAAGAGGGGCGTCCTACGAGCAGTACTTC.

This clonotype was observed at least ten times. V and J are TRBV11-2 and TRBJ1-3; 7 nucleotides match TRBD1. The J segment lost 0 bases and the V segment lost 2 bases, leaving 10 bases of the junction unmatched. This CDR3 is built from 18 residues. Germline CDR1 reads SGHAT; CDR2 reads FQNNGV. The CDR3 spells CASSLPTGEDPSGNTIYF. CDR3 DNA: TGTGCCAGCAGCTTACCCACAGGGGAGGACCCCTCTGGAAACACCATATATTTT.

The CDR3 DNA reads as TGTGCCAGCAGTGAATCGCCTCTGGGGAGCAGCTATGGCTACACCTTC. It specifies CASSESPLGSSYGYTF. The V gene is TRBV25-1, the J gene TRBJ1-2; no reliable D call. The CDR3 has 16 amino acids. The germline V gene encodes CDR1 MGHDK and CDR2 SYGVNS. Trimming took off 1 base at V and 4 bases at J, with 16 bases between the two ends.

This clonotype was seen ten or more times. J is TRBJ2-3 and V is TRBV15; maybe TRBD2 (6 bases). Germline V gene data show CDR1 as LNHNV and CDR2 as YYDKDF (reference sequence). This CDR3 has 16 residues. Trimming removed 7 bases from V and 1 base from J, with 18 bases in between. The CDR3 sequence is CATTKAEGGGTDTQYF. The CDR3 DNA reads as TGTGCCACCACCAAAGCCGAGGGCGGGGGCACAGATACGCAGTATTTT.

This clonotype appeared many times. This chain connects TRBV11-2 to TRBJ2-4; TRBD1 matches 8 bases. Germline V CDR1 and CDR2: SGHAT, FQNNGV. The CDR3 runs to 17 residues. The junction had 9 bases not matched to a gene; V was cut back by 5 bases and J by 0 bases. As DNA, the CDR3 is TGTGCCAGCAGCGTAAACAGGGGGAGCCTAGCCAAAAACATTCAGTACTTC. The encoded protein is CASSVNRGSLAKNIQYF.

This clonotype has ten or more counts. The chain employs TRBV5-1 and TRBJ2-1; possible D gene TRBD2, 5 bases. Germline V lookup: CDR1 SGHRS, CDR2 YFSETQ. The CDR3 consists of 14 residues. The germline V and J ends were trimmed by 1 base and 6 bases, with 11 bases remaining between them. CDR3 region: CASSLSTSGNEQFF. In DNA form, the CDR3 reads TGCGCCAGCAGCTTGAGTACTAGTGGCAATGAGCAGTTCTTC.

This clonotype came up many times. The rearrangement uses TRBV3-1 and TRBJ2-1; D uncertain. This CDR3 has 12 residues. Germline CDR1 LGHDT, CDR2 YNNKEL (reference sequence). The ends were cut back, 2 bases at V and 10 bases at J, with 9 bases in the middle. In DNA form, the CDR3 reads TGTGCCAGCAGCCAATACGGCACCGAGCAGTTCTTC. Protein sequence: CASSQYGTEQFF.

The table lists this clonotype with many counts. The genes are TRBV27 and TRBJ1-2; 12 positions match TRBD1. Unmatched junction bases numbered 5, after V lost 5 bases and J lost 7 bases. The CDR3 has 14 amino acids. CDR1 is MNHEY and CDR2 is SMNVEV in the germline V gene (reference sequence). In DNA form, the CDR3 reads TGTGCCAGCAGTATGGGACAGGGGGCGCGTGGCTACACCTTC. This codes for CASSMGQGARGYTF.

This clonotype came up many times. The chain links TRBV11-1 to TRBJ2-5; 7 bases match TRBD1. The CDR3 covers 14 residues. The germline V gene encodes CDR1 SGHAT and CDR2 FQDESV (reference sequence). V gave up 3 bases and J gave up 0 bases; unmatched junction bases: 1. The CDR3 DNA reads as TGTGCCAGCAGCTTGGACAGGTACCAAGAGACCCAGTACTTC. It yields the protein CASSLDRYQETQYF.

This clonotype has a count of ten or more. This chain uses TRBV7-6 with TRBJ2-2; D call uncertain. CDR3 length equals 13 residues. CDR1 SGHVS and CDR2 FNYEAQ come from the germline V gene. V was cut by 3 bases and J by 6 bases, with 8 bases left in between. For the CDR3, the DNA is TGTGCCAGCAGCTTTCAAAGGGCCGGGGAGCTGTTTTTT. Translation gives CASSFQRAGELFF.

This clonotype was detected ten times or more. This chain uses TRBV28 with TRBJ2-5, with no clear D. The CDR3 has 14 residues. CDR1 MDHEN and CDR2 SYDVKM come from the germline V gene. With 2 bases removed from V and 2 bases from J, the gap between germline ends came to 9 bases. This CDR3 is CASSLLAAQETQYF. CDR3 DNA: TGTGCCAGCAGTTTACTGGCAGCACAAGAGACCCAGTACTTC.

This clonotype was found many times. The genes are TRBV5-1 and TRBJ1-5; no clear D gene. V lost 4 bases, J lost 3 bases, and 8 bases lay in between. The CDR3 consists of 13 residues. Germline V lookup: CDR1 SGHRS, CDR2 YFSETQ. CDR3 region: CASSLGVNQPQHF. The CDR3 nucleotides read TGCGCCAGCAGCCTGGGCGTCAATCAGCCCCAGCATTTT. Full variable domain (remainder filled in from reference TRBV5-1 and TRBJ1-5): KAGVTQTPRYLIKTRGQQVTLSCSPISGHRSVSWYQQTPGQGLQFLFEYFSETQRNKGNFPGRFSGRQFSNSRSEMNVSTLELGDSALYLCASSLGVNQPQHFGDGTRLSIL.